This passage covers 22 T cell receptor beta chains from one sample sequenced in a study of cytomegalovirus exposure and HLA in healthy donors. The PCR had 60 Vbeta and 13 Jbeta primers. Sequencing used immunoSEQ multiplex PCR; TCRdb keeps in-frame clones, though not all of them. In the table there are around 140,000 clones, more than 75% of which are singletons. The sample taken for sequencing was PBMCs. All receptors come from a woman aged 18-29 years in good health and CMV-seropositive.

This chain uses TRBV7-2 with TRBJ1-2, with D hard to call. Trimming shortened V by 1 base and J by 4 bases, and 16 bases separated the two germline ends. There are 16 residues in the CDR3. The germline V gene encodes CDR1 SGHTA and CDR2 FQGNSA. The CDR3 reads CASSLVPGVSGYGYTF. In DNA, the CDR3 is TGTGCCAGCAGCTTAGTTCCAGGCGTATCTGGCTATGGCTACACCTTC.

The chain links TRBV4-1 to TRBJ1-2; D is unresolved. CDR3 length equals 17 residues. In germline, CDR1 is MGHRA, CDR2 YSYEKL. V lost 0 bases and J lost 7, with 21 bases in between. The CDR3 here is CASSQDNVRYSLRGYTF. DNA of the CDR3: TGCGCCAGCAGCCAAGATAATGTTCGATACTCATTGCGTGGCTACACCTTC.

The V and J genes are TRBV5-1 and TRBJ2-5, with D unresolved. Germline V gene lookup returns CDR1 SGHRS and CDR2 YFSETQ. Trimming stripped 1 base from V and 0 bases from J, with 7 bases between. The CDR3 contains 14 residues. CDR3: CASSLSTYQETQYF. DNA of the CDR3: TGCGCCAGCAGCTTGTCGACATACCAAGAGACCCAGTACTTC.

This clone occurred a few times. The chain employs TRBV2 and TRBJ2-5; 7 bases are a match to TRBD1. Near its end, the DNA agrees better with TRBJ2-7, so the J call may be wrong. This CDR3 has 14 amino acids. Germline V gene lookup returns CDR1 SNHLY and CDR2 FYNNEI. The CDR3: CASSTGTEFLEQYF. The CDR3 DNA follows: TGTGCCAGCAGTACCGGGACAGAGTTCCTCGAGCAGTACTTC.

V and J are TRBV30 and TRBJ2-3; 10 nucleotides agree with TRBD2. CDR1 is GTSNPN and CDR2 is SVGIG in the germline V gene (reference sequence). The CDR3 has 14 residues. V lost 5 bases to trimming and J lost 3 bases; unmatched junction nucleotides: 5. DNA of the CDR3: TGTGCCTGGGAACCGGGACTAGCGACAGATACGCAGTATTTT. Its protein product is CAWEPGLATDTQYF.

V gene TRBV6-6 combines with J gene TRBJ2-1; D call uncertain. Trimming shortened V by 0 bases and J by 4 bases, and 7 bases separated the two germline ends. CDR3 length: 14 residues. Per germline, CDR1 MNHNY and CDR2 SVGAGI (reference sequence). CDR3 coding DNA: TGTGCCAGCAGTTACTCGGCTGATTACAATGAGCAGTTCTTC. Protein sequence: CASSYSADYNEQFF.

The CDR3 loop reads CASSYSGTRGEAFF. CDR3 in DNA: TGTGCCAGCAGTTACTCTGGGACAAGGGGTGAAGCTTTCTTT. The chain combines TRBV6-5 with TRBJ1-1; D may be TRBD1 (6 bases). CDR1 and CDR2 (germline): MNHEY, SVGAGI. The V end was cut by 0 bases, the J end by 7 bases, with 12 bases between. The CDR3 contains 14 residues.

A few counts support this clone. The chain links TRBV19 to TRBJ1-3, with unresolved D. The CDR3 is 13 residues long. Germline V gives CDR1 LNHDA, CDR2 SQIVND (reference sequence). V lost 5 bases and J 7 bases, leaving 12 bases between the germline ends. CDR3 DNA sequence: TGTGCCAGTAGTTACGAGGAACACAACACCATATATTTT. Encoded protein: CASSYEEHNTIYF.

This chain uses TRBV5-5 with TRBJ1-1; D is perhaps TRBD1 (5 bases). Germline assignment: CDR1 SGHKS and CDR2 YYEKEE (reference sequence). The CDR3 totals 14 residues. V lost 0 bases to trimming and J lost 0 bases, with 6 bases between them. CDR3 DNA sequence: TGTGCCAGCAGCTTGGGGGGCCTGAACACTGAAGCTTTCTTT. Its protein is CASSLGGLNTEAFF.

The CDR3 sequence is CASTERGDSLPSYEQYF. The CDR3 nucleotides are TGTGCCAGCACCGAGCGGGGGGACTCCTTGCCCTCCTACGAGCAGTACTTC. The rearrangement links TRBV7-8 to TRBJ2-7, with 9 nucleotides matching TRBD2. In germline, CDR1 is SGHVS, CDR2 FQNEAQ. The CDR3 spans 17 residues. V lost 7 bases to trimming and J lost 0 bases; unmatched junction nucleotides: 13.

The chain combines TRBV2 with TRBJ1-5, with 7 bases aligning to TRBD1. Germline V gene data show CDR1 as SNHLY and CDR2 as FYNNEI. V shed 4 bases and J 5 bases; nucleotides not matched to a gene: 2. CDR3 length: 13 residues. The CDR3, as DNA: TGTGCCAGCAGTGGGGACAGCGATCAGCCCCAGCATTTT. This gives the protein CASSGDSDQPQHF.

The V gene is TRBV28, the J gene TRBJ2-1; 11 nucleotides align to TRBD2. The trim removed 7 bases at V and 8 bases at J, leaving 7 bases unmatched. CDR3 length equals 14 residues. The germline CDR1 and CDR2 sequences are MDHEN and SYDVKM. The CDR3 reads CASIAGGYGDEQFF. The CDR3 DNA reads as TGTGCCAGCATAGCGGGGGGGTACGGCGATGAGCAGTTCTTC.

The rearrangement uses TRBV5-5 and TRBJ2-1; 8 bases agree with TRBD1. From germline, CDR1 is SGHKS and CDR2 YYEKEE (reference sequence). Trimming at V came to 3 bases and at J to 7 bases, leaving 6 bases not matched to a gene. This CDR3 has 14 amino acids. The DNA of the CDR3 is TGTGCCAGCAGCTGGGGGAGACAGGGGAATGAGCAGTTCTTC. It translates to CASSWGRQGNEQFF.

J is TRBJ2-3 and V is TRBV7-2, with 8 bases matching TRBD1. CDR1 and CDR2 from the germline V gene are SGHTA and FQGNSA. The length of the CDR3 is 16 residues. The V and J ends lost 5 bases and 5 bases, in that order; junction bases with no gene match: 12. The CDR3 bases are TGTGCCAGCAGCCCAACCGGACAGGGTAGTGTAGATACGCAGTATTTT. It yields the protein CASSPTGQGSVDTQYF. Variable domain in full (rest from reference TRBV7-2 and TRBJ2-3): GAGVSQSPSNKVTEKGKDVELRCDPISGHTALYWYRQSLGQGLEFLIYFQGNSAPDKSGLPSDRFSAERTGGSVSTLTIQRTQQEDSAVYLCASSPTGQGSVDTQYFGPGTRLTVL.

J is TRBJ2-4 and V is TRBV6-5, with TRBD1 matching over 12 bases. The CDR3 consists of 15 residues. Germline V gene lookup returns CDR1 MNHEY and CDR2 SVGAGI. V gave up 6 bases and J gave up 7 bases; unmatched junction bases: 7. The CDR3 DNA sequence: TGTGCCAGCAGGATGGGACAGGGGGCGGTCAACATTCAGTACTTC. It specifies CASRMGQGAVNIQYF.

The chain employs TRBV7-2 and TRBJ1-3; no firm D call. Between the trimmed V and J ends, which lost 2 bases and 0 bases, there was a span of 17 bases. Germline CDR1 and CDR2: SGHTA and FQGNSA. This CDR3 spans 18 amino acids. The CDR3 protein is CASSLYLRYSSSGNTIYF. The CDR3 nucleotides are TGTGCCAGCAGCTTATATCTCCGGTACAGTAGCTCTGGAAACACCATATATTTT.

This chain connects TRBV28 to TRBJ1-2; D call uncertain. CDR3 length: 15 residues. From germline, CDR1 is MDHEN and CDR2 SYDVKM. V was shortened by 3 bases and J by 6 bases, with 17 bases between the two germline ends. CDR3 region: CASSLRFFLADGYTF. For the CDR3, the DNA is TGTGCCAGCAGTTTGCGGTTTTTCCTCGCGGATGGCTACACCTTC.

This clone was seen a single time. V gene TRBV4-1 combines with J gene TRBJ2-6; weak D call: TRBD2 (6 bases). The V gene's germline CDR1 is MGHRA and CDR2 YSYEKL. The CDR3 is 18 residues long. The ends were cut back, 0 bases at V and 0 bases at J, with 12 bases in the middle. CDR3 sequence reads: CASSQEGGRLSGANVLTF. The CDR3 DNA sequence: TGCGCCAGCAGCCAAGAAGGAGGGAGGCTCTCTGGGGCCAACGTCCTGACTTTC.

The chain recombines TRBV5-4 with TRBJ1-1, with D tentatively TRBD1 (6 bases). The V gene lost 4 bases and the J gene lost 4 bases, with 14 bases spanning the gap. The CDR3 sequence is 14 residues long. Germline V gene sequence: CDR1 SGHNT, CDR2 YYREEE (reference sequence). The CDR3 region is CASSPAGGGTEAFF. The CDR3 nucleotides are TGTGCCAGCAGCCCGGCGGGGGGCGGCACTGAAGCTTTCTTT. The variable domain in full, completed from reference TRBV5-4 and TRBJ1-1, reads ETGVTQSPTHLIKTRGQQVTLRCSSQSGHNTVSWYQQALGQGPQFIFQYYREEENGRGNFPPRFSGLQFPNYSSELNVNALELDDSALYLCASSPAGGGTEAFFGQGTRLTVV.

The chain joins TRBV19 to TRBJ1-1; D is unresolved. CDR1 and CDR2 (germline): LNHDA, SQIVND (reference sequence). The CDR3 covers 15 residues. V was clipped by 0 bases and J by 1 base, with 9 bases between them. The CDR3 is CASSIEGSRNTEAFF. CDR3 sequence (DNA): TGTGCCAGTAGTATAGAGGGCTCAAGGAACACTGAAGCTTTCTTT. Supplemented by reference TRBV19 and TRBJ1-1, the full variable domain reads DGGITQSPKYLFRKEGQNVTLSCEQNLNHDAMYWYRQDPGQGLRLIYYSQIVNDFQKGDIAEGYSVSREKKESFPLTVTSAQKNPTAFYLCASSIEGSRNTEAFFGQGTRLTVV.

The rearrangement joins TRBV6-5 to TRBJ1-6, with a tentative D call TRBD1 (5 bases). This CDR3 is 13 amino acids long. Deletions cut 10 bases from V and 4 bases from J, with 11 bases between. From germline, CDR1 is MNHEY and CDR2 SVGAGI. CDR3 nucleotides: TGTGCCACCCGGACATCTTATAATTCACCCCTCCACTTT. Amino acid sequence: CATRTSYNSPLHF.

This rearrangement joins TRBV18 to TRBJ2-1; TRBD1 is a possible D gene (5 bases). The V gene lost 2 bases and the J gene lost 5 bases, with 10 bases spanning the gap. CDR1 KGHSH and CDR2 LQKENI come from the germline V gene. The CDR3 is 14 residues long. The CDR3 is CASSPRSGHNEQFF. The DNA of the CDR3 is TGTGCCAGCTCACCAAGGTCAGGGCACAATGAGCAGTTCTTC.